The 5 T cell receptor beta chains listed next were all sequenced from one sample in a study of cytomegalovirus exposure and HLA in healthy donors. Use of 60 Vbeta and 13 Jbeta primers characterized the PCR. TCRdb keeps only in-frame clones here, not all; method: immunoSEQ multiplex PCR. The repertoire shows about 170,000 clones; the top ten hold less than 0.95%. Sequencing was done on a sample of PBMCs. Receptor source: a woman aged 18-35 years in good health and CMV-seropositive.

This rearrangement joins TRBV29-1 to TRBJ2-2; 13 bases fit TRBD2. Germline V lookup: CDR1 SQVTM, CDR2 ANQGSEA. Trimming at V came to 6 bases and at J to 3 bases, leaving 4 bases not matched to a gene. The CDR3 is 15 residues long. The DNA of the CDR3 is TGCAGCGTGAAGGGACTAGCGGGACACACCGGGGAGCTGTTTTTT. It is translated as CSVKGLAGHTGELFF.

The chain recombines TRBV19 with TRBJ1-4; a weak D match, TRBD1 (6 bases). Deletions cut 3 bases from V and 0 bases from J, with 17 bases between. Germline assignment: CDR1 LNHDA and CDR2 SQIVND (reference sequence). This CDR3 is built from 18 residues. CDR3 region: CASSMYAGQSATNEKLFF. For the CDR3, the DNA is TGTGCCAGTAGTATGTACGCCGGACAGAGCGCAACTAATGAAAAACTGTTTTTT.

This chain joins TRBV5-1 and TRBJ2-4; tentatively, D is TRBD1 (5 bases). CDR3 size: 16 residues. V was cut by 0 bases and J by 2 bases, with 12 bases left in between. From germline, CDR1 is SGHRS and CDR2 YFSETQ. The CDR3 nucleotides are TGCGCCAGCAGCTTGGAAGGGGCTGGGACCAAAAACATTCAGTACTTC. It specifies CASSLEGAGTKNIQYF.

The chain carries TRBV30 and TRBJ1-5; the D gene is possibly TRBD1 (6 bases). V lost 0 bases to trimming and J lost 10 bases, with 16 bases between them. The CDR3 covers 14 residues. Germline V gene lookup returns CDR1 GTSNPN and CDR2 SVGIG (reference sequence). This CDR3 reads CAWSVPGAISPQHF. CDR3 DNA: TGTGCCTGGAGTGTACCAGGGGCAATCAGCCCCCAGCATTTT.

This chain joins TRBV7-9 and TRBJ1-5, with D unclear. CDR1 and CDR2 (germline): SEHNR, FQNEAQ (reference sequence). With 0 bases removed from V and 6 bases from J, the gap between germline ends came to 6 bases. CDR3 length: 13 amino acids. The CDR3 nucleotides are TGTGCCAGCAGCTTAGCGGGGAGTCAGCCCCAGCATTTT. Protein: CASSLAGSQPQHF.